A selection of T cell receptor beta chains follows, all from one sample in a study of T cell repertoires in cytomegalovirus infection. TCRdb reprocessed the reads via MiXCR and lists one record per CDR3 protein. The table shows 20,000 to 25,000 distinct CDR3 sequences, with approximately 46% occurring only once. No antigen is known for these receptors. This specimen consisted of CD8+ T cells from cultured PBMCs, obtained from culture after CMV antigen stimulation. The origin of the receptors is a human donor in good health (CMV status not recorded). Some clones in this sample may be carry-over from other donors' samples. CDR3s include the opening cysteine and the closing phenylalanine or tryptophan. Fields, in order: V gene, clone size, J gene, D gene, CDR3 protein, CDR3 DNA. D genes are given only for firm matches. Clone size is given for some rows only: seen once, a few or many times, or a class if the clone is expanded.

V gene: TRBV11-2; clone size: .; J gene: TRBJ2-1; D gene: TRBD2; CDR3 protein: CASSLGATSGSYNEQFF; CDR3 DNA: TGTGCCAGCAGCTTAGGGGCGACTAGCGGTTCCTACAATGAGCAGTTCTTC
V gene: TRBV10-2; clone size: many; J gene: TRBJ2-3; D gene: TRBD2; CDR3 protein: CASSIAGGGPDTQYF; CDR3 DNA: TGCGCCAGCAGTATAGCGGGAGGGGGGCCAGATACGCAGTATTTT
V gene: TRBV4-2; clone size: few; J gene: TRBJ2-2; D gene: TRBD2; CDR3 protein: CASSQDAARLAGVPGELFF; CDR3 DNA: TGTGCCAGCAGCCAAGATGCGGCTCGTCTAGCGGGAGTTCCCGGGGAGCTGTTTTTT
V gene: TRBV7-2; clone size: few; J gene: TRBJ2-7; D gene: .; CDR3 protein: CASSLESSNEQYF; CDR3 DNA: TGTGCCAGCAGCTTAGAGTCTAGTAACGAGCAGTACTTC
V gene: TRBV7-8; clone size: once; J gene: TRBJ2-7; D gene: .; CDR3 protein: CASSLASSAIASYEQYF; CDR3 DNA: TGTGCCAGCAGCTTAGCGTCCTCAGCCATCGCCTCCTACGAGCAGTACTTC
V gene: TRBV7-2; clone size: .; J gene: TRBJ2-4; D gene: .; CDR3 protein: CASSQEAGGAKNIQYF; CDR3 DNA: TGTGCCAGCAGCCAAGAGGCAGGGGGGGCCAAAAACATTCAGTACTTC
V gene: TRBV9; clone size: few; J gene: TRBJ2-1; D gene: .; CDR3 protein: CASSVGSSNNEQFF; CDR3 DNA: TGTGCCAGCAGCGTAGGATCGAGTAACAATGAGCAGTTCTTC
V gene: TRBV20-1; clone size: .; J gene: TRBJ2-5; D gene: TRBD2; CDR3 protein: CSAPGGLETQYF; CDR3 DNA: TGCAGTGCTCCGGGGGGGCTTGAGACCCAGTACTTC
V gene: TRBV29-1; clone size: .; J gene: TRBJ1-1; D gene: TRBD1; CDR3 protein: CSVEVPTGRTEAFF; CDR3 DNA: TGCAGCGTTGAAGTCCCGACAGGGCGAACTGAAGCTTTCTTT
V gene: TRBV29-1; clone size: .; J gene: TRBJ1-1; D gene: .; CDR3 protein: CSAVDGDTEAFF; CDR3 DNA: TGCAGCGCCGTGGACGGAGACACTGAAGCTTTCTTT
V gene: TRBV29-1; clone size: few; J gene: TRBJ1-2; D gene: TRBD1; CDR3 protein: CSAYGLQGLRGYGYTF; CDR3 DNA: TGCAGCGCCTACGGATTACAGGGGCTCCGCGGCTATGGCTACACCTTC
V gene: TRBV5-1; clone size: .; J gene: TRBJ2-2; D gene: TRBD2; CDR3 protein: CASSGSGTGELFF; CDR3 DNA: TGCGCCAGTAGCGGGAGTGGCACCGGGGAGCTGTTTTTT
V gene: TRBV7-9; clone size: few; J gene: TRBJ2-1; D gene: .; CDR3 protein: CASSLGGGYNEQFF; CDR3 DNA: TGTGCCAGCAGCTTAGGAGGGGGGTACAATGAGCAGTTCTTC
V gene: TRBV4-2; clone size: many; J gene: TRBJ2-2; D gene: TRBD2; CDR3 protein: CASSQGKASGGLNTGELFF; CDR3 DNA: TGTGCCAGCAGCCAAGGAAAGGCTAGCGGGGGGCTAAACACCGGGGAGCTGTTTTTT
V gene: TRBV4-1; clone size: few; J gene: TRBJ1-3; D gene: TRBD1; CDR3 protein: CASSQDSPGQGGNTIYF; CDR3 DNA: TGCGCCAGCAGCCAAGATTCCCCGGGACAGGGTGGAAACACCATATATTTT
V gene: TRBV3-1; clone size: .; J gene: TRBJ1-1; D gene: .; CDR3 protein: CASSQSIGVTGKLEAFF; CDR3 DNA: TGTGCCAGCAGCCAAAGTATAGGGGTGACAGGAAAGCTTGAAGCTTTCTTT
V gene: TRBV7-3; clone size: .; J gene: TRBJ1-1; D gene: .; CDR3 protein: CASSSQGNTEAFF; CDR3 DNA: TGTGCCAGCAGCTCCCAGGGGAACACTGAAGCTTTCTTT
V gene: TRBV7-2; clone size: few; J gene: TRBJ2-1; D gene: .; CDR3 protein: CASSSRRGDEQFF; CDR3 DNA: TGTGCCAGCAGCTCACGCAGGGGCGATGAGCAGTTCTTC
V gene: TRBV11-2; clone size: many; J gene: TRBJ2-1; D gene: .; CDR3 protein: CASSPPSVAGEQFF; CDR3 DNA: TGTGCCAGCAGCCCCCCCAGCGTGGCGGGAGAGCAGTTCTTC
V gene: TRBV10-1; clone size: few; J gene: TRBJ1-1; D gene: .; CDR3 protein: CASSVGQLGYEAFF; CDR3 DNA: TGCGCCAGCAGTGTAGGGCAGCTGGGATATGAAGCTTTCTTT
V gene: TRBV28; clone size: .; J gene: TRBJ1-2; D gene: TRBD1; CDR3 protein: CASTLLTGGSDGYTF; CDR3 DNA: TGTGCCAGCACCCTCTTGACAGGGGGCTCGGATGGCTACACCTTC
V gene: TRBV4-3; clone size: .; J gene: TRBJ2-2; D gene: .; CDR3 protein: CASSQETGPADIFKLFF; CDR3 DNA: TGCGCCAGCAGCCAAGAAACGGGACCAGCGGACATTTTTAAGCTGTTTTTT
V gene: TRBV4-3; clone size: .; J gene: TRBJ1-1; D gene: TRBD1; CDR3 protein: CASSQDSGTGQAEAFF; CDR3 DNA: TGCGCCAGCAGCCAAGATTCCGGGACAGGTCAAGCTGAAGCTTTCTTT
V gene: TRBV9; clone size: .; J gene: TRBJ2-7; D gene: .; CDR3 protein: CASSSSGTASYEQYF; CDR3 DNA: TGTGCCAGCAGCTCATCCGGGACTGCTTCCTACGAGCAGTACTTC
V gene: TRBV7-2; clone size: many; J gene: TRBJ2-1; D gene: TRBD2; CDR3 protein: CASSFGLAGDYEQFF; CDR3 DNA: TGTGCCAGCAGCTTTGGACTAGCGGGAGATTATGAGCAGTTCTTC
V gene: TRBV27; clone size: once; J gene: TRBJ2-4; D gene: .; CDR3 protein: CASSDGARAKNIQYF; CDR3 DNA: TGTGCCAGCAGTGATGGGGCAAGGGCCAAAAACATTCAGTACTTC
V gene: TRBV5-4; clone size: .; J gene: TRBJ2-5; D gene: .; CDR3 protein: CASSLTSRGYQETQYF; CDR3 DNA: TGTGCCAGCAGCTTGACTAGCAGGGGATACCAAGAGACCCAGTACTTC
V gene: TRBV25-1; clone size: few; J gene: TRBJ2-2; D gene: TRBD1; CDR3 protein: CASSDILGQAGSGELFF; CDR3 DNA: TGTGCCAGCAGTGACATTTTAGGACAGGCCGGCAGCGGGGAGCTGTTTTTT
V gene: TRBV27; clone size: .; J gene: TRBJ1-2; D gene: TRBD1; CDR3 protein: CASSPYRGRDGYTF; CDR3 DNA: TGTGCCAGCAGTCCGTACAGGGGGAGAGATGGCTACACCTTC
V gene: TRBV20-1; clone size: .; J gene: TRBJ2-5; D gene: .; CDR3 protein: CSAILYRAAPQYF; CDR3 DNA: TGCAGTGCTATTCTCTACAGGGCGGCGCCCCAGTACTTC
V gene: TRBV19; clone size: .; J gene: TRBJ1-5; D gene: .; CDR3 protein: CASSIVGRGAAQPQHF; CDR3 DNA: TGTGCCAGTAGTATAGTCGGAAGGGGAGCGGCTCAGCCCCAGCATTTT
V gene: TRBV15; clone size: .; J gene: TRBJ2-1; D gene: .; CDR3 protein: CATSTTYNEQFF; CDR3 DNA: TGTGCCACCAGCACAACCTACAATGAGCAGTTCTTC
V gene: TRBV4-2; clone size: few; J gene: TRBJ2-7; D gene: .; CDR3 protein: CASSQEVLAPYEQYF; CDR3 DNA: TGTGCCAGCAGCCAAGAGGTCCTAGCGCCCTACGAGCAGTACTTC
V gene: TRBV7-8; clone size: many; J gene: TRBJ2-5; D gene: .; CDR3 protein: CASSLVGQAGGYF; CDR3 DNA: TGTGCCAGCAGCTTAGTTGGGCAGGCCGGGGGGTACTTC
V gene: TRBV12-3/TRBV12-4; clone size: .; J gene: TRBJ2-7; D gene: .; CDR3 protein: CASSGAYYEQYF; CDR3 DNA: TGTGCCAGCAGCGGGGCCTACTACGAGCAGTACTTC
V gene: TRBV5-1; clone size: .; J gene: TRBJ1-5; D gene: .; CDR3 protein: CASSYGGSNQPQHF; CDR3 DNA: TGCGCCAGCAGCTACGGGGGTTCCAATCAGCCCCAGCATTTT
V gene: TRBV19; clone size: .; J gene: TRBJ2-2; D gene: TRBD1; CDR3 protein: CAGTGASGELFF; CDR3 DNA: TGTGCCGGGACAGGGGCTTCCGGGGAGCTGTTTTTT
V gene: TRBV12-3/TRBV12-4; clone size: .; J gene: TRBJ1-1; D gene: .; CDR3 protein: CASSLQGGSEAFF; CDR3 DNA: TGTGCCAGCAGTTTACAAGGCGGGAGTGAAGCTTTCTTT
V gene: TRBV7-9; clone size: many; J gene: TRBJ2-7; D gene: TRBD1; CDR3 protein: CASSLARGRAYEQYF; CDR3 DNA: TGTGCCAGCAGCTTAGCGAGGGGGCGCGCCTACGAGCAGTACTTC
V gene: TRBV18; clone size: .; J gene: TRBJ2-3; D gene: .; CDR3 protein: CASSQDGTDTQYF; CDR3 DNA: TGTGCCAGCTCACAAGACGGGACAGATACGCAGTATTTT
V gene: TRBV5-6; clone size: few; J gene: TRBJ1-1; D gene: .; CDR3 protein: CASSLGRAGSTEAFF; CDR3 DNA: TGTGCCAGCAGCTTGGGCAGGGCAGGGAGCACTGAAGCTTTCTTT
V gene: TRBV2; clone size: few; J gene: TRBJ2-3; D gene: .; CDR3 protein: CASSEVVSTPDTQYF; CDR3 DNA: TGTGCCAGCAGTGAAGTGGTCTCTACCCCAGATACGCAGTATTTT
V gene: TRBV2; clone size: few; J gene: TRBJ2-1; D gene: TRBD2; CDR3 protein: CASSGGQSSGSYEQFF; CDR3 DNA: TGTGCCAGCAGTGGAGGGCAGTCTAGCGGGAGCTATGAGCAGTTCTTC
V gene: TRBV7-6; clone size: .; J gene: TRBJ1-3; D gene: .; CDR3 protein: CASSVALSGNTIYF; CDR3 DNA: TGTGCCAGCAGTGTGGCACTCTCTGGAAACACCATATATTTT
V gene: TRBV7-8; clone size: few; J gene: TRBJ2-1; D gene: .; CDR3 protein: CASSLASRANEQFF; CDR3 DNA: TGTGCCAGCAGCTTAGCCAGCCGGGCCAATGAGCAGTTCTTC
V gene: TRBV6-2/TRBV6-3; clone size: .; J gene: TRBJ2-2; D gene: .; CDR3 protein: CASSSGREMNTGELFF; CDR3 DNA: TGTGCCAGCAGTTCGGGGCGGGAAATGAACACCGGGGAGCTGTTTTTT
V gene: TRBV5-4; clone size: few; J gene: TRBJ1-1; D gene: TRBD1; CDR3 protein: CASSLDTGGAVNTEAFF; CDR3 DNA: TGTGCCAGCAGCTTGGACACAGGGGGCGCCGTGAACACTGAAGCTTTCTTT
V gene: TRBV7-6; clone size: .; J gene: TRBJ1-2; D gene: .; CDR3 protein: CASSPGRAPPNYGYTF; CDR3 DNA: TGTGCCAGCAGCCCGGGACGGGCCCCTCCTAACTATGGCTACACCTTC
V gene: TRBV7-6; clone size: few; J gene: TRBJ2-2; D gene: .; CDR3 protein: CASSLELDSFTGELFF; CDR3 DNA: TGTGCCAGCAGCTTAGAGCTTGACAGTTTTACCGGGGAGCTGTTTTTT
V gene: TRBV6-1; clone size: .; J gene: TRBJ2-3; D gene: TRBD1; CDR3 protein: CASTTPGTGDSDTQYF; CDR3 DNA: TGTGCCAGCACGACCCCCGGGACAGGGGATTCAGATACGCAGTATTTT
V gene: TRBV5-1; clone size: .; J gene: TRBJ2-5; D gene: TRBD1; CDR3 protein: CASSLEGTGGRETQYF; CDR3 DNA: TGCGCCAGCAGCTTGGAAGGGACAGGGGGCCGGGAGACCCAGTACTTC
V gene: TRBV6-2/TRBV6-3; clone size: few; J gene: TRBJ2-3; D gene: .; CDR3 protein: CASSRSRTDTQYF; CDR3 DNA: TGTGCCAGCAGTCGTTCCCGCACAGATACGCAGTATTTT